These T cell receptor beta chains were read from a single sample in a study of early T cells in non-severe SARS-CoV-2 infection. TCRdb independently ran MiXCR on the 5' RACE reads; one entry per CDR3 protein. This sample has some 35,000 distinct CDR3 sequences, with approximately 6.6% found just once. This specimen consisted of whole blood, obtained at baseline. These TCRs come from an adult who was a healthcare worker with PCR-confirmed SARS-CoV-2 infection or an uninfected control (not recorded which). Both conserved end residues are part of each CDR3. Clone size is given for some rows only: seen once, a few or many times, or a class if the clone is expanded.

clone_size v_call cdr3_aa
few TRBV20-1 CSAETSGRNNEQFF
many TRBV5-4 CASSLGGGRTEAFF
few TRBV18 CASSPVPPDQRSPLHF
few TRBV7-9 CASDRDYNEQFF
few TRBV5-1 CASRGTGGTEAFF
many TRBV13 CASSYRLARSTDTQYF
few TRBV6-5 CASSSQSFYNSPLHF
few TRBV4-1 CASSQEGVVEKLFF
few TRBV20-1 CSASDRSSYNEQFF
. TRBV5-4 CASSFAIAGGHNEQFF
few TRBV6-2/TRBV6-3 CASTDTRDTGELFF
few TRBV7-9 CASSLSAGFTDTQYF
few TRBV13 CASSLWTRETQYF
many TRBV27 CASTRQGSGYEQYF
many TRBV19 CASSARTNTEAFF
many TRBV28 CASSKFTGVGNTIYF
many TRBV20-1 CSAREDSGALRTDTQYF
few TRBV7-2 CASSLARGRSQGYTF
. TRBV7-9 CASSSRTGPNEQFF
many TRBV5-1 CASSVDPHEQFF
few TRBV6-4 CASSQIPGLDYNEQFF
. TRBV28 CASTTQGLEGYTF
many TRBV12-3/TRBV12-4 CASTRTGVRQPQHF
many TRBV3-1 CASSQGVGKIEAFF